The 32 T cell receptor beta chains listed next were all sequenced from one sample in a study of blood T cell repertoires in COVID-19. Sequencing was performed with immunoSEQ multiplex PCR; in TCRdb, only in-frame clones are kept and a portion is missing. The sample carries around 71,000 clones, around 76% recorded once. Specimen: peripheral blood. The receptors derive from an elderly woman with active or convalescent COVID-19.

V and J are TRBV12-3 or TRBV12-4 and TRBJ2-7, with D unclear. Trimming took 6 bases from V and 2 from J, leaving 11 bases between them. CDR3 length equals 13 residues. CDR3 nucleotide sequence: TGTGCCAGCAGCCGCGTTTTCGCCTACGAGCAGTACTTC. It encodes CASSRVFAYEQYF.

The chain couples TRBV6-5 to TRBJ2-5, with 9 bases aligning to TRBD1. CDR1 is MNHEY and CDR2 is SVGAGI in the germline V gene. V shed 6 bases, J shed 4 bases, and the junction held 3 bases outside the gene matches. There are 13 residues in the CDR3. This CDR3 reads CASSSTGGETQYF. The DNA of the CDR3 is TGTGCCAGCAGCTCGACAGGGGGAGAGACCCAGTACTTC.

The CDR3 bases are TGTGCCATCAGCAAGCAGCGGGGGGGATCAGAGACCCAGTACTTC. It is translated as CAISKQRGGSETQYF. This chain joins TRBV10-3 and TRBJ2-5; TRBD2 agrees at 10 bases. The CDR3 is made up of 15 amino acids. The germline V gene has CDR1 ENHRY and CDR2 SYGVKD. Unmatched junction bases numbered 8, after V lost 6 bases and J lost 4 bases.

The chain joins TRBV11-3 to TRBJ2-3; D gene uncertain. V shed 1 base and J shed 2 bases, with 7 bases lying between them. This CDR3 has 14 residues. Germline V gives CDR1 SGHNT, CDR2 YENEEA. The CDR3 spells CASSLGQDTDTQYF. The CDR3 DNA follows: TGTGCCAGCAGCTTAGGGCAGGACACAGATACGCAGTATTTT.

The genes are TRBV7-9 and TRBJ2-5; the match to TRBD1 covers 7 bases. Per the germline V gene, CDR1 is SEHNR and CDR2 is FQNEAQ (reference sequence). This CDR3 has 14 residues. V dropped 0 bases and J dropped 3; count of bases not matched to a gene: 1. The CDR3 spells CASSLAGQKETQYF. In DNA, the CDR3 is TGTGCCAGCAGCTTAGCGGGACAGAAAGAGACCCAGTACTTC.

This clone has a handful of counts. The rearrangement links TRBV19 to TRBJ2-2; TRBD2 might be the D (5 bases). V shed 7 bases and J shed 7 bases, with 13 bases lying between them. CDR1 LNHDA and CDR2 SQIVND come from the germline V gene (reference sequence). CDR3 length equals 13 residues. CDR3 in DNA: TGTGCCAGTACCCTTCTAGCATTCGGGGAGCTGTTTTTT. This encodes CASTLLAFGELFF.

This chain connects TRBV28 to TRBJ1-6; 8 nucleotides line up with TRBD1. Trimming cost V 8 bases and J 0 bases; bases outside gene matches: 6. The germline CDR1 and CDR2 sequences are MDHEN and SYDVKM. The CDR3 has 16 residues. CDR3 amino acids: CASSGGETSYNSPLHF. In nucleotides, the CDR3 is TGTGCCAGCTCAGGGGGCGAAACCTCCTATAATTCACCCCTCCACTTT.

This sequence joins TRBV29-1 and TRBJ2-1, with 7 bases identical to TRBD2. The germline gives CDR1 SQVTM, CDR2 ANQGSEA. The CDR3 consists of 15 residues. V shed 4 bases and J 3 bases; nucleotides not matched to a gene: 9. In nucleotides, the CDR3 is TGCAGCGTTGGTGGGGGAGCGGGGAACTACAATGAGCAGTTCTTC. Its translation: CSVGGGAGNYNEQFF.

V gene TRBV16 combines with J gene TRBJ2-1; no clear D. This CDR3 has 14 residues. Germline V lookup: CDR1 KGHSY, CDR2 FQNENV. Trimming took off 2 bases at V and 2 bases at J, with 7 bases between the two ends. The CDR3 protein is CASSQAGAYNEQFF. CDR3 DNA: TGTGCCAGCAGCCAAGCCGGAGCCTACAATGAGCAGTTCTTC.

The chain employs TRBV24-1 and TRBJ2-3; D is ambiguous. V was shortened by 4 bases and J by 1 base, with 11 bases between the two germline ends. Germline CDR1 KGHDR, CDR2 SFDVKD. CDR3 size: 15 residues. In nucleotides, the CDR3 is TGTGCCACCAGTGACCCGTCCCCAGGCACAGATACGCAGTATTTT. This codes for CATSDPSPGTDTQYF.

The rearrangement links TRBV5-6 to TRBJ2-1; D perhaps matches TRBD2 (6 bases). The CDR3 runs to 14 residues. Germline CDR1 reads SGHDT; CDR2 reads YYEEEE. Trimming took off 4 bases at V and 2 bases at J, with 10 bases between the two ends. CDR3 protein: CASSGGVAYNEQFF. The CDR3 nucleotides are TGTGCCAGCAGCGGAGGGGTAGCCTACAATGAGCAGTTCTTC.

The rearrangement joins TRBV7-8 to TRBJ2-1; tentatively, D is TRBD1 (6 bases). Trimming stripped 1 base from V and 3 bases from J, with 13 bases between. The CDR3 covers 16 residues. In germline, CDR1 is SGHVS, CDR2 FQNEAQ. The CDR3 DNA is TGTGCCAGCAGCTTAGTAAGGGGGTTTGACTACAATGAGCAGTTCTTC. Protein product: CASSLVRGFDYNEQFF.

CDR3 bases: TGTGCCAGTAGTATACGACAGGGGGCTTCCTACGAGCAGTACTTC. Translation gives CASSIRQGASYEQYF. V gene TRBV19 combines with J gene TRBJ2-7; 10 bases match TRBD1. The CDR3 sequence is 15 residues long. From germline, CDR1 is LNHDA and CDR2 SQIVND (reference sequence). The V gene end was trimmed by 2 bases and the J gene end by 1 base; junction bases not matched to a gene: 2.

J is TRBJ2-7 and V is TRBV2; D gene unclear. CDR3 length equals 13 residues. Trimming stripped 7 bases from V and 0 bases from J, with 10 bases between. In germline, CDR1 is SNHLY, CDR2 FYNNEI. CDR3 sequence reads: CASTPGLSYEQYF. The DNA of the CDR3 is TGTGCCAGCACGCCAGGCCTCTCCTACGAGCAGTACTTC.

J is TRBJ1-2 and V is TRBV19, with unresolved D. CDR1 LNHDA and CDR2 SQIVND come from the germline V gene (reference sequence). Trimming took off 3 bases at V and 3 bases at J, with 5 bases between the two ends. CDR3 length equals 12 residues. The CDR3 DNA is TGTGCCAGTAGTATGACTGACTATGGCTACACCTTC. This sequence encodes CASSMTDYGYTF.

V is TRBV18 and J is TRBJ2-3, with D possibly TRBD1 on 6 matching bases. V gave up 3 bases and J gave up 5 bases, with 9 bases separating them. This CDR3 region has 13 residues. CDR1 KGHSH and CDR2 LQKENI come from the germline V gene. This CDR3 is CASSPDSEDTQYF. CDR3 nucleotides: TGTGCCAGCTCACCGGACAGTGAAGATACGCAGTATTTT. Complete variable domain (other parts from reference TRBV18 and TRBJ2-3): NAGVMQNPRHLVRRRGQEARLRCSPMKGHSHVYWYRQLPEEGLKFMVYLQKENIIDESGMPKERFSAEFPKEGPSILRIQQVVRGDSAAYFCASSPDSEDTQYFGPGTRLTVL.

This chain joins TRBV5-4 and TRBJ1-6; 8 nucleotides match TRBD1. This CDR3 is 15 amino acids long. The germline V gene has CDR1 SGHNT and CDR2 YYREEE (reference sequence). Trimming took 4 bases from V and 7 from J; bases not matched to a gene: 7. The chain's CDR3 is CASSAAQGENSPLHF. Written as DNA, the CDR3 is TGTGCCAGCAGCGCGGCACAGGGGGAGAATTCACCCCTCCACTTT.

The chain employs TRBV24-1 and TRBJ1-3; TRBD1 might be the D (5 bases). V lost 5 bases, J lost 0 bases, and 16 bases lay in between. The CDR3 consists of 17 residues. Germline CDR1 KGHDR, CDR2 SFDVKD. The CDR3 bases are TGTGCCACCAGTGCACCCCCAGGGCGGAACTCTGGAAACACCATATATTTT. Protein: CATSAPPGRNSGNTIYF.

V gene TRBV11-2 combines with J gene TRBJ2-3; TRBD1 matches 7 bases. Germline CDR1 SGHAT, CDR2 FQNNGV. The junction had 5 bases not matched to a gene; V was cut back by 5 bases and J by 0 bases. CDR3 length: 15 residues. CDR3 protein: CASSARDRSTDTQYF. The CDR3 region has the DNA TGTGCCAGCAGCGCTCGGGACAGAAGCACAGATACGCAGTATTTT.

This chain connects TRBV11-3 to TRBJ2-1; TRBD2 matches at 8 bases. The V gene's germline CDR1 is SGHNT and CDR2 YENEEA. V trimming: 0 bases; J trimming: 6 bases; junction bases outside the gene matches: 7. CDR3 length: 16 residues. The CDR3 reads CASSLEMRGLGNEQFF. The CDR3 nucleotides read TGTGCCAGCAGCTTAGAGATGAGGGGACTAGGCAATGAGCAGTTCTTC.

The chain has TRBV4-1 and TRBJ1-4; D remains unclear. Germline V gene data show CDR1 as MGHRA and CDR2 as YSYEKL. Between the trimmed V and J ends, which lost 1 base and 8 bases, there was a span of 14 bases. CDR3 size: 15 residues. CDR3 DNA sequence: TGCGCCAGCAGCCAAGGAGCGGGGAAGGCCGAAAAACTGTTTTTT. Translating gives CASSQGAGKAEKLFF.

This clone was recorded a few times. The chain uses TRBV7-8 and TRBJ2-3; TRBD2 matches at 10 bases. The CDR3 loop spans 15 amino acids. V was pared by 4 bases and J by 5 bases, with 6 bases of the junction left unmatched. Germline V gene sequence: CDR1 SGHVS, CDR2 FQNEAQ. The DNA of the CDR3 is TGTGCCAGCAGCTGGCAAGCGGGGGGGCAAGATACGCAGTATTTT. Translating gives CASSWQAGGQDTQYF.

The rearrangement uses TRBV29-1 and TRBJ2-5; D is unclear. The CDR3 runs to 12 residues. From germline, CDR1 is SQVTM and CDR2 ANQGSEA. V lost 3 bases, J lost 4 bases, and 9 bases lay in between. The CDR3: CSVDPSGETQYF. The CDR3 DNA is TGCAGCGTTGACCCCAGTGGAGAGACCCAGTACTTC.

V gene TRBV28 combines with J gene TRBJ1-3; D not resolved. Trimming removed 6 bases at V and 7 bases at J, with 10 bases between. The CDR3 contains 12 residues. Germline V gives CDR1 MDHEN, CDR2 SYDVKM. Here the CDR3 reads CASSSMENTIYF. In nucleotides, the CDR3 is TGTGCCAGCAGCTCCATGGAGAACACCATATATTTT.

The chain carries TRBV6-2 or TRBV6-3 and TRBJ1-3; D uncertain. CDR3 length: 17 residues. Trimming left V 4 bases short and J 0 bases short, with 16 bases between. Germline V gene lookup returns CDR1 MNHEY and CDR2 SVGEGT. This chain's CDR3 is CASSSMEGTFSGNTIYF. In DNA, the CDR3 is TGTGCCAGCAGTTCCATGGAGGGTACCTTCTCTGGAAACACCATATATTTT.

The CDR3 region is CASSSGTSGGHEQFF. In nucleotides, the CDR3 is TGTGCCAGCAGTTCCGGGACTAGCGGGGGACATGAGCAGTTCTTC. The genes are TRBV6-2 or TRBV6-3 and TRBJ2-1; 14 bases agree with TRBD2. Germline CDR1 MNHEY, CDR2 SVGEGT. V lost 4 bases, J lost 8 bases, and 4 bases stayed unmatched. There are 15 residues in the CDR3.

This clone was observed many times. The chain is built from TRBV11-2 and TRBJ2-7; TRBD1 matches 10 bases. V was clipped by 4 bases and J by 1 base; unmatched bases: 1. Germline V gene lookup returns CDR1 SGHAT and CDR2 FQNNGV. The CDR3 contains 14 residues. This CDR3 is CASSWTGGSYEQYF. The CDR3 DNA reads TGTGCCAGCAGCTGGACAGGGGGGTCCTACGAGCAGTACTTC.

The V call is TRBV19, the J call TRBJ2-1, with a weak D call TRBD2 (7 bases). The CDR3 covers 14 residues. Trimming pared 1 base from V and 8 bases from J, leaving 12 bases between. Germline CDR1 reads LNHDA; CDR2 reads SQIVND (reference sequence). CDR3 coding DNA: TGTGCCAGTAGTATAGCGGGGGGCAGGGATGAGCAGTTCTTC. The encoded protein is CASSIAGGRDEQFF.

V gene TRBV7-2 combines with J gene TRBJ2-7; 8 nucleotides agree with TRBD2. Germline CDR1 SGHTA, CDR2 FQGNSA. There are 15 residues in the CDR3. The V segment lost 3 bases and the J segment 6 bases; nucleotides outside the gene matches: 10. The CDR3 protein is CASSLNPGLVGEQYF. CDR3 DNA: TGTGCCAGCAGCTTGAATCCGGGACTAGTAGGCGAGCAGTACTTC.

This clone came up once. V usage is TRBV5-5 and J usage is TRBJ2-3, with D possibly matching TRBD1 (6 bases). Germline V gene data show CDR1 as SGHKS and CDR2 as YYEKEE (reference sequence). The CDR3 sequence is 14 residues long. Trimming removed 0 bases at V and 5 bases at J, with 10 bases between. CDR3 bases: TGTGCCAGCAGCTTGGGGGGCAGGGGAGATACGCAGTATTTT. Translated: CASSLGGRGDTQYF.

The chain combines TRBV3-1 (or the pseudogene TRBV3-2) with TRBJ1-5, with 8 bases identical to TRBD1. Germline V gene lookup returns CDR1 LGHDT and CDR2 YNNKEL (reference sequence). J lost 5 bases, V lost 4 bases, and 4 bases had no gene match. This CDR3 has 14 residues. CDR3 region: CASSPDRGDQPQHF. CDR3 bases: TGTGCCAGCAGCCCCGACAGGGGCGATCAGCCCCAGCATTTT.

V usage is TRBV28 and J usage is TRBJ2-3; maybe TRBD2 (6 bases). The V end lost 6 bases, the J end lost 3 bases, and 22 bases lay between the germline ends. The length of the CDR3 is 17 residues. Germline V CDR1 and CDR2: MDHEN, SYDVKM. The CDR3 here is CASRPAPGLGDTDTQYF. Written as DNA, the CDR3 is TGTGCCAGCAGGCCGGCCCCGGGACTTGGAGATACAGATACGCAGTATTTT.